Listed below are T cell receptor beta chains from one sample, sequenced in a study of blood T cell repertoires in COVID-19. Repertoires were generated with immunoSEQ multiplex PCR, while TCRdb's copy carries only in-frame clones and drops some. The data hold more than 200,000 clones, with around nine tenths observed a single time. The sample comprised peripheral blood. The receptor set was obtained from a woman aged 60-70 years with acute or convalescent COVID-19. Each CDR3 is given with its conserved first and last residue. A D gene is named only where the DNA matches it firmly. Clone size is given for some rows only: seen once, a few or many times, or a class if the clone is expanded.

j_call | v_call | clone_size | d_call | cdr3_aa | cdr3_nt
TRBJ2-2 | TRBV2 | NA | TRBD1 | CASSMTGLATGELFF | TGTGCCAGCTCCATGACAGGGCTGGCCACCGGGGAGCTGTTTTTT
TRBJ1-2 | TRBV7-8 | NA | NA | CASSLEQDYGYTF | TGTGCCAGCAGCTTAGAACAGGACTATGGCTACACCTTC
TRBJ1-6 | TRBV7-9 | NA | NA | CASSLDFSPLHF | TGTGCCAGCAGCTTAGACTTTTCACCCCTCCACTTT
TRBJ2-5 | TRBV7-7 | NA | TRBD1 | CASSMNRGRETQYF | TGTGCCAGCAGCATGAACAGGGGGAGAGAGACCCAGTACTTC
TRBJ1-1 | TRBV6-5 | NA | NA | CASRGFANTEAFF | TGTGCCTCCAGGGGTTTTGCGAACACTGAAGCTTTCTTT
TRBJ2-7 | TRBV6-1 | NA | TRBD2 | CASSERGSNIYEQYF | TGTGCCAGCAGTGAACGCGGGAGCAACATCTACGAGCAGTACTTC
TRBJ1-5 | TRBV27 | NA | NA | CASSLRESNQPQHF | TGTGCCAGCAGTTTGCGGGAATCCAATCAGCCCCAGCATTTT
TRBJ2-5 | TRBV25-1 | NA | NA | CASSETGKETQYF | TGTGCCAGCAGCGAGACAGGAAAAGAGACCCAGTACTTC
TRBJ1-2 | TRBV5-1 | NA | NA | CASSLAGRGDGYTF | TGCGCCAGCAGCTTGGCAGGCAGGGGCGATGGCTACACCTTC
TRBJ1-1 | TRBV12-3/TRBV12-4 | NA | NA | CASNRGLNTEAFF | TGTGCCAGCAATCGGGGATTAAACACTGAAGCTTTCTTT
TRBJ2-2 | TRBV7-9 | NA | NA | CASSLYRPNGELFF | TGTGCCAGCAGCTTATACAGGCCGAACGGGGAGCTGTTTTTT
TRBJ2-3 | TRBV9 | NA | TRBD2 | CASSAERLAGVDTQYF | TGTGCCAGCAGCGCCGAGAGACTAGCGGGAGTAGATACGCAGTATTTT
TRBJ2-1 | TRBV27 | NA | NA | CASRLLPYYNEQFF | TGTGCCAGCCGACTATTACCATACTACAATGAGCAGTTCTTC
TRBJ2-7 | TRBV2 | once | NA | CASVRQVVYEQYF | TGTGCCAGCGTAAGACAGGTCGTCTACGAGCAGTACTTC
TRBJ2-4 | TRBV10-2 | NA | TRBD2 | CATIAGGTGSGIQYF | TGCGCCACCATAGCGGGAGGGACGGGCAGTGGCATTCAGTACTTC
TRBJ2-7 | TRBV27 | NA | NA | CASSNRYEQYF | TGTGCCAGCAGTAACAGGTACGAGCAGTACTTC
TRBJ1-1 | TRBV5-1 | NA | NA | CASSLDSGNTEAFF | TGCGCCAGCAGCTTGGATTCAGGGAACACTGAAGCTTTCTTT
TRBJ2-2 | TRBV14 | NA | TRBD1 | CASSQPGQVTNTGELFF | TGTGCCAGCAGCCAACCAGGACAGGTTACGAACACCGGGGAGCTGTTTTTT
TRBJ2-1 | TRBV25-1 | NA | TRBD1 | CASSFSGGKGYNEQFF | TGTGCCAGCAGTTTTTCAGGGGGTAAAGGCTACAATGAGCAGTTCTTC
TRBJ1-6 | TRBV19 | NA | NA | CASADGSSYNSPLHF | TGTGCCAGTGCGGACGGGAGCTCCTATAATTCACCCCTCCACTTT
TRBJ1-5 | TRBV19 | NA | TRBD1 | CASSPRTGLGQNQPQHF | TGTGCCAGTAGTCCGCGGACAGGGTTAGGTCAGAATCAGCCCCAGCATTTT
TRBJ1-1 | TRBV19 | NA | TRBD1 | CASSGRTGREEAFF | TGTGCCAGTAGTGGACGGACAGGGAGAGAAGAAGCTTTCTTT
TRBJ2-5 | TRBV9 | NA | TRBD1 | CASSTGQGETQYF | TGTGCCAGCAGCACCGGACAGGGAGAGACCCAGTACTTC
TRBJ1-2 | TRBV14 | NA | TRBD1 | CASSHRDSRPNYGYTF | TGTGCCAGCAGCCATAGGGACAGCCGACCTAACTATGGCTACACCTTC
TRBJ1-1 | TRBV30 | NA | NA | CAWSDPTGEAFF | TGTGCCTGGAGTGACCCAACAGGGGAAGCTTTCTTT
TRBJ1-1 | TRBV27 | NA | NA | CASSALQAGTEAFF | TGTGCCAGCAGTGCTCTCCAAGCTGGCACTGAAGCTTTCTTT
TRBJ2-7 | TRBV7-2 | NA | TRBD1 | CASSLVGTGGYEQYF | TGTGCCAGCAGCTTAGTCGGGACAGGGGGCTACGAGCAGTACTTC
TRBJ2-5 | TRBV3-1/TRBV3-2 | once | TRBD2 | CASSHWTGGVETQYF | TGTGCCAGCAGCCACTGGACTGGGGGGGTGGAGACCCAGTACTTC
TRBJ2-1 | TRBV27 | NA | NA | CASSLLLGAPRGYNEQFF | TGTGCCAGCAGTTTATTACTAGGGGCACCGCGGGGTTACAATGAGCAGTTCTTC
TRBJ1-3 | TRBV5-1 | NA | TRBD1 | CASSQDRGGNTIYF | TGCGCCAGCAGCCAGGACAGGGGAGGAAACACCATATATTTT
TRBJ1-2 | TRBV15 | NA | TRBD1 | CATSRVGQANYGYTF | TGTGCCACCAGCAGAGTTGGACAGGCTAACTATGGCTACACCTTC
TRBJ2-1 | TRBV5-1 | NA | TRBD2 | CASSLAPASGAYNEQFF | TGCGCCAGCAGCTTGGCCCCAGCTAGCGGGGCCTACAATGAGCAGTTCTTC
TRBJ1-1 | TRBV5-1 | NA | TRBD1 | CASSLTGTGLVTEAFF | TGCGCCAGCAGCTTAACCGGGACAGGGTTGGTCACTGAAGCTTTCTTT
TRBJ1-1 | TRBV28 | NA | TRBD1 | CASSSQGSGGTEAFF | TGTGCCAGCAGTTCACAGGGTTCAGGGGGGACTGAAGCTTTCTTT
TRBJ1-6 | TRBV18 | NA | NA | CASSPGLMAFNSPLHF | TGTGCCAGCTCACCGGGGCTTATGGCCTTTAATTCACCCCTCCACTTT
TRBJ2-5 | TRBV19 | NA | NA | CASSIRESGQETQYF | TGTGCCAGTAGTATCCGGGAGTCGGGGCAAGAGACCCAGTACTTC
TRBJ2-3 | TRBV29-1 | NA | TRBD2 | CSGRTSGSTDTQYF | TGCAGCGGGAGGACTAGCGGGAGCACAGATACGCAGTATTTT
TRBJ1-2 | TRBV9 | NA | TRBD1 | CASSPRTGLYGYTF | TGTGCCAGCAGCCCTAGGACAGGTCTCTATGGCTACACCTTC
TRBJ1-1 | TRBV6-5 | NA | NA | CASSRDTEAFF | TGTGCCAGCAGCCGTGACACTGAAGCTTTCTTT
TRBJ1-6 | TRBV19 | NA | NA | CASSITPDSLYNSPLHF | TGTGCCAGTAGTATTACCCCGGACAGCCTCTATAATTCACCCCTCCACTTT
TRBJ2-5 | TRBV6-2/TRBV6-3 | NA | TRBD2 | CASSQGSLAGVLETQYF | TGTGCCAGCAGTCAGGGGTCCCTAGCGGGGGTTCTAGAGACCCAGTACTTC
TRBJ1-6 | TRBV2 | once | TRBD1 | CASSADRVDMNSPLHF | TGTGCCAGCAGTGCGGACAGGGTCGATATGAATTCACCCCTCCACTTT